This TCR beta chain originates from a study of blood T cells in healthy people across ages. The CDR3 is made up of 13 amino acids. The ends were cut back, 4 bases at V and 7 bases at J, with 14 bases in the middle. Per germline, CDR1 SGHRS and CDR2 YFSETQ. The study's findings and limits: Long-lived and aged donors differed, with more naive CD4+ cells and higher diversity in the long-lived.

This clonotype was seen more than once but under ten times. Its antigen is still unknown. PCR was performed a second time for about 7 to 11 cycles using a sample-barcoded 5' primer and a J-beta primer mix. Unique molecular identifiers of 12 random nucleotides labeled each cDNA. TCRdb passed the 5' RACE reads through MiXCR, listing each CDR3 protein once. This sample has a few hundred thousand distinct CDR3 sequences, with roughly 29% found just once. The chain carries TRBV5-1 and TRBJ1-2; possibly TRBD1 for D (5 bases). This clonotype was sampled from a woman aged 70-85 years in good health. Sequences were obtained from blood. The CDR3 DNA sequence: TGCGCCAGCAGCGATCAGGGTGTAGGTGGCTACACCTTC. It codes for CASSDQGVGGYTF.